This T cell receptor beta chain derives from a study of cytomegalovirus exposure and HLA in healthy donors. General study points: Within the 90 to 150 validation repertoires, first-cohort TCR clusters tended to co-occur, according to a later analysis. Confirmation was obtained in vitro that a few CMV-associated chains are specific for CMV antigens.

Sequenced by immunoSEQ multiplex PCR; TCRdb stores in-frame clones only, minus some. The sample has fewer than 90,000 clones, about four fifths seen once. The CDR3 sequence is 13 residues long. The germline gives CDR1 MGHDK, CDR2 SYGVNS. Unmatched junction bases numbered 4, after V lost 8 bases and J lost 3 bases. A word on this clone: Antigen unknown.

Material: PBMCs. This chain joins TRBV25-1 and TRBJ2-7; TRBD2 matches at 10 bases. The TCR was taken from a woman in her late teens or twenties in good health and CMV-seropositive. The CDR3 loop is CASGLAGVYEQYF. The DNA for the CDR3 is TGTGCCAGCGGCCTAGCGGGGGTCTACGAGCAGTACTTC.